This T cell receptor (beta chain) was obtained from a study of blood T cell repertoires in COVID-19. Study context: From the United States, Italy and Spain came samples of acute and convalescent COVID-19. PBMCs, B-cell-depleted T cells, or T cells were the source of the cDNA or gDNA that made up the material.

Methods used by the authors: Amplifying reference gene primers gave estimates of nucleated cell counts. The table came from immunoSEQ multiplex PCR; TCRdb's copy has only in-frame clones and leaves some out. V and J calls and clone size are copied from that table; D and trimming were computed from the DNA. The table lists about 120,000 clones, 78% of them singletons. Germline lookup yields CDR1 MGHRA and CDR2 YSYEKL. The CDR3 runs 17 residues. The V and J ends lost 1 base and 0 bases respectively, with 15 bases between them. The gene calls are TRBV4-1 and TRBJ1-2; D gene ambiguous. Sample: peripheral blood. This TCR was recovered from a man between 65 and 85 years old with acute or convalescent COVID-19. Here the CDR3 reads CASSQGHAESANYGYTF. For the CDR3, the DNA is TGCGCCAGCAGCCAAGGACACGCCGAGTCGGCTAACTATGGCTACACCTTC.